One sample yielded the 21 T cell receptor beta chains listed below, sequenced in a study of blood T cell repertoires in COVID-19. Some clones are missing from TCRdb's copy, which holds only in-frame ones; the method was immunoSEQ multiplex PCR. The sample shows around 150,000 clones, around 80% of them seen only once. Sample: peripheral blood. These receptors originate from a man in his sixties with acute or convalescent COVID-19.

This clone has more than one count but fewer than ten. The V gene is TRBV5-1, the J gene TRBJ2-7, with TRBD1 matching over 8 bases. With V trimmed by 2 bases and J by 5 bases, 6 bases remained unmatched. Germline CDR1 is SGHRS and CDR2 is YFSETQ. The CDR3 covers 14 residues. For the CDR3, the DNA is TGCGCCAGCAGCTTTACAGGGGGGTTGGACGAGCAGTACTTC. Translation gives CASSFTGGLDEQYF.

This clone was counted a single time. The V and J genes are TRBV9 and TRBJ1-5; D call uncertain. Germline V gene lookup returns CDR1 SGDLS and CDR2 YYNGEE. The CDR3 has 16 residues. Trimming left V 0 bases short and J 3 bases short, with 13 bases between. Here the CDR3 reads CASSVGGGNNNQPQHF. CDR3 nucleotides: TGTGCCAGCAGCGTAGGGGGAGGGAATAACAATCAGCCCCAGCATTTT.

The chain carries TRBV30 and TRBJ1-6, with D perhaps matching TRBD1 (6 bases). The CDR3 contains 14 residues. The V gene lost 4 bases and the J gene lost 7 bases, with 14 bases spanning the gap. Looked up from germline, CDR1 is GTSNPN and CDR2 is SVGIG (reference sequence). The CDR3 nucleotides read TGTGCCTGGATACCCAGGGGAGAGAATTCACCCCTCCACTTT. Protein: CAWIPRGENSPLHF.

The CDR3 nucleotides are TGCGCCAGCAGCTTGACACCGGGACAGTATAATTCACCCCTCCACTTT. It is translated as CASSLTPGQYNSPLHF. The chain links TRBV5-1 to TRBJ1-6; 7 bases line up with TRBD1. The V gene's germline CDR1 is SGHRS and CDR2 YFSETQ. Trimming took 1 base from V and 4 from J; bases not matched to a gene: 5. The CDR3 runs 16 residues.

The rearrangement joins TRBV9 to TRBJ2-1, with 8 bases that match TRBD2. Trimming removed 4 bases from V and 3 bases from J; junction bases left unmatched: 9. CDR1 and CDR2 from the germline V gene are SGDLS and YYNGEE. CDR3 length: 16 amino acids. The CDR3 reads CASSSSGGLDYNEQFF. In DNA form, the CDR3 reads TGTGCCAGCAGCAGTTCGGGGGGGCTGGACTACAATGAGCAGTTCTTC.

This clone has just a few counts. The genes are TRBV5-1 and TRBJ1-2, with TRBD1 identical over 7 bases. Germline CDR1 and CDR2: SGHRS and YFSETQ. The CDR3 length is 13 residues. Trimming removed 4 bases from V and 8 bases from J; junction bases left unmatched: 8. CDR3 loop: CASSPDTGVGYTF. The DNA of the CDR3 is TGCGCCAGCAGCCCAGACACAGGGGTGGGCTACACCTTC.

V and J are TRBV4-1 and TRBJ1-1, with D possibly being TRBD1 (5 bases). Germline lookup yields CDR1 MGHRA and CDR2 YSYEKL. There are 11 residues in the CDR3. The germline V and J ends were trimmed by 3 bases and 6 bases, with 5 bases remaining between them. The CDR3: CASSHRAEAFF. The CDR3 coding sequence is TGCGCCAGCAGCCACAGGGCTGAAGCTTTCTTT.

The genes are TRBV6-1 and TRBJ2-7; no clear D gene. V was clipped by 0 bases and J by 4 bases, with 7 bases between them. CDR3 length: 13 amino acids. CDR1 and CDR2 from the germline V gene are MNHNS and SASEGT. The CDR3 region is CASSEAPRYEQYF. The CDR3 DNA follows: TGTGCCAGCAGTGAAGCGCCGAGATACGAGCAGTACTTC.

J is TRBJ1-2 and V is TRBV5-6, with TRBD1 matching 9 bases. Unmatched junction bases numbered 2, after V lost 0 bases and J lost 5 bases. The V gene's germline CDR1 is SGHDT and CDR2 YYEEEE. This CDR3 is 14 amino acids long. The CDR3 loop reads CASSLGGTGYGYTF. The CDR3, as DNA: TGTGCCAGCAGCTTGGGGGGGACAGGGTATGGCTACACCTTC.

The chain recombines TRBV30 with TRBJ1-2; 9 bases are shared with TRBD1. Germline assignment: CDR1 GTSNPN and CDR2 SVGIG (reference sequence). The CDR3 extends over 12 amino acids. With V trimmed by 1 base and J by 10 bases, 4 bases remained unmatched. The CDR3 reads CAWSGQGVIYTF. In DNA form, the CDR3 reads TGTGCCTGGAGTGGACAGGGGGTAATCTACACCTTC.

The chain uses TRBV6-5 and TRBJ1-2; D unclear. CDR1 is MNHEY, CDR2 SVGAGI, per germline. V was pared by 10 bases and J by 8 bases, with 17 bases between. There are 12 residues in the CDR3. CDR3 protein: CATTGNSNGYTF. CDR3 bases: TGTGCCACAACGGGGAATTCTAACGGCTACACCTTC.

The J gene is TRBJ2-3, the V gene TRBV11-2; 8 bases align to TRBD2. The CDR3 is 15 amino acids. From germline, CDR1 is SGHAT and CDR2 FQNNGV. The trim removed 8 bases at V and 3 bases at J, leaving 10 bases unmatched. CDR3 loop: CASSTGGDATDTQYF. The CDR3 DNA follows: TGTGCCAGCTCTACCGGGGGGGATGCGACAGATACGCAGTATTTT.

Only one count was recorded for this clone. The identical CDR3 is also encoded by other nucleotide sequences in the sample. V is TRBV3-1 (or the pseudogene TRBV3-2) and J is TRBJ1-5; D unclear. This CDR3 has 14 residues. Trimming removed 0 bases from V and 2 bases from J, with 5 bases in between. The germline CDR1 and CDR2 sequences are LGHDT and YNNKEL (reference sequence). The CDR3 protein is CASSQDTGNQPQHF. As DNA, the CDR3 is TGTGCCAGCAGCCAAGACACTGGCAATCAGCCCCAGCATTTT.

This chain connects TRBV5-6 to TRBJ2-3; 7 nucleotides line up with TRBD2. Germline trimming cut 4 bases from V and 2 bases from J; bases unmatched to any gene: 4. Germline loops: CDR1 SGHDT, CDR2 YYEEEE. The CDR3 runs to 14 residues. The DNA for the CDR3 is TGTGCCAGCAGCGCACTAGCGAACACAGATACGCAGTATTTT. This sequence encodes CASSALANTDTQYF. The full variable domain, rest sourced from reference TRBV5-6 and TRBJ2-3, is DAGVTQSPTHLIKTRGQQVTLRCSPKSGHDTVSWYQQALGQGPQFIFQYYEEEERQRGNFPDRFSGHQFPNYSSELNVNALLLGDSALYLCASSALANTDTQYFGPGTRLTVL.

The CDR3 nucleotides read TGCGCCAGCAGCTTGGGGCAGGGTATTGGCTACACCTTC. This sequence encodes CASSLGQGIGYTF. The chain has TRBV5-1 and TRBJ1-2; possibly TRBD1 for D (5 bases). The CDR3 covers 13 residues. Germline V gives CDR1 SGHRS, CDR2 YFSETQ. The V and J ends lost 0 bases and 7 bases respectively, with 10 bases between them.

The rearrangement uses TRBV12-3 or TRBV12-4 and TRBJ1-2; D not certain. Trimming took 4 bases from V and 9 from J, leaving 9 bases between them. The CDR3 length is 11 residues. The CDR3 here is CASSYQASYTF. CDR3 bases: TGTGCCAGCAGTTATCAAGCTAGCTACACCTTC.

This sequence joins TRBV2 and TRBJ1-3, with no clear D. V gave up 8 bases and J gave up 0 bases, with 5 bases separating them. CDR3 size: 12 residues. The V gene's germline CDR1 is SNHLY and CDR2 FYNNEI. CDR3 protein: CASRLSGNTIYF. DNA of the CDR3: TGTGCCAGCCGACTCTCTGGAAACACCATATATTTT.

As DNA, the CDR3 is TGTGCCACCAGCAGAGATTCGGACAGCGCTAACTATGGCTACACCTTC. Its protein is CATSRDSDSANYGYTF. The V call is TRBV15, the J call TRBJ1-2; weak D call: TRBD1 (6 bases). V lost 0 bases and J 0 bases, leaving 11 bases between the germline ends. The CDR3 sequence is 16 residues long. From germline, CDR1 is LNHNV and CDR2 YYDKDF (reference sequence).

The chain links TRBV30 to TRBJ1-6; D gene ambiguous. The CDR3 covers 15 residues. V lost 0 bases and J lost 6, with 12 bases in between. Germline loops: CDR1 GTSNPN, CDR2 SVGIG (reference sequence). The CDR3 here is CAWSVEEGRNSPLHF. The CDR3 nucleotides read TGTGCCTGGAGTGTTGAGGAGGGCCGTAATTCACCCCTCCACTTT.

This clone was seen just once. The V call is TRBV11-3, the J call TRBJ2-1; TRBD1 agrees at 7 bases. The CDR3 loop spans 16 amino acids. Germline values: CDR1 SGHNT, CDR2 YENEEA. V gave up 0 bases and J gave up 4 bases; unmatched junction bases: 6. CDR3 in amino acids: CASSLDTGQFYNEQFF. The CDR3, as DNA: TGTGCCAGCAGCTTAGACACGGGACAGTTTTACAATGAGCAGTTCTTC.

The CDR3 DNA reads TGTGCCAGCAGCCGAGACAGGGGAGGGTACAATGAGCAGTTCTTC. It codes for CASSRDRGGYNEQFF. This rearrangement joins TRBV7-3 to TRBJ2-1, with D perhaps matching TRBD1 (8 bases). Germline values: CDR1 SGHTA, CDR2 FQGTGA. V was pared by 5 bases and J by 4 bases, with 15 bases between. This CDR3 contains 15 residues.